This is a list of T cell receptor beta chains from one sample in a study of OX40 agonist ivuxolimab in advanced cancers. The protocol was immunoSEQ multiplex PCR, while the TCRdb copy is restricted to in-frame clones and leaves out a portion. The table records tens of thousands of clones, just under 90% of them present only once. Sequencing was performed on CD4+ or CD8+ T cells sorted from blood, taken in a trial of the OX40 agonist ivuxolimab. The receptors derive from an adult with an advanced solid tumor such as melanoma, head and neck, liver or kidney cancer. CDR3s include the opening cysteine and the closing phenylalanine or tryptophan. Each record gives: CDR3 DNA, CDR3 protein, J gene, V gene, clone size, D gene. The D gene is left open where the match is weak. Only some rows state a clone size, as once, few, many or a class for expanded clones.

TGTGCCAGCTCACCTCCGGGGGCCAGCTCCTACGAGCAGTACTTC CASSPPGASSYEQYF TRBJ2-7 TRBV18 . .
TGTGCCAGCCTAAGCACAGATACGCAGTATTTT CASLSTDTQYF TRBJ2-3 TRBV27 . .
TGTGCCTCCAGGAGGACAGGGAATTCGGGTGAGCAGTTCTTC CASRRTGNSGEQFF TRBJ2-1 TRBV28 . TRBD1
TGTGCCAGCAGCTCGGGACAGGGATACAATGAGCAGTTCTTC CASSSGQGYNEQFF TRBJ2-1 TRBV7-9 few TRBD1
TGTGCCAGCAGCTTAGCCGGTTTGAGGCTAGCGGGAGTAGAGACCCAGTACTTC CASSLAGLRLAGVETQYF TRBJ2-5 TRBV7-6 . TRBD2
TGCAGCACTACAAGGGGGGTCGATGGCTACACCTTC CSTTRGVDGYTF TRBJ1-2 TRBV29-1 . .
TGCGCCAGCCGAGGGCGACAGGGGATGTACAATGAGCAGTTCTTC CASRGRQGMYNEQFF TRBJ2-1 TRBV5-1 . TRBD1
TGCGCCAGCAGCCTAATAGCGGGGGGGCTTAATGAGCAGTTCTTC CASSLIAGGLNEQFF TRBJ2-1 TRBV4-1 once TRBD2
TGTGCCAGCAGCTTATTTCCTCTCCCGCGGGAGGACTCCTACAATGAGCAGTTCTTC CASSLFPLPREDSYNEQFF TRBJ2-1 TRBV7-3 . TRBD2
TGCAGCGTTAACCCACAGGGAGGCGAGCAGTACTTC CSVNPQGGEQYF TRBJ2-7 TRBV29-1 . .
TGTGCCAGCAGCTTTGGGACAACCAGCACAGATACGCAGTATTTT CASSFGTTSTDTQYF TRBJ2-3 TRBV7-6 . .
TGTGCCAGCAGCTCCCCAGGGACTAGCGGGGGCGGGCCAAAAAACATTCAGTACTTC CASSSPGTSGGGPKNIQYF TRBJ2-4 TRBV7-9 . TRBD2
TGTGCCAGCAGCTTGTTGTCTAGCGTTTACGAGCAGTACTTC CASSLLSSVYEQYF TRBJ2-7 TRBV5-8 few .
TGTGCCAGCTCCTCGGGACTCCCCACAGATACGCAGTATTTT CASSSGLPTDTQYF TRBJ2-3 TRBV18 . .
TGTGCCTGGAATCCTAGCGGGAGTAGCACAGATACGCAGTATTTT CAWNPSGSSTDTQYF TRBJ2-3 TRBV30 . TRBD2
TGTGCCAGCAGCTTGGGACAGGGGTTCGATGAGCAGTTCTTC CASSLGQGFDEQFF TRBJ2-1 TRBV13 . TRBD1
TGTGCCATCTCGGACACGGAATTCTACGAGCAGTACTTC CAISDTEFYEQYF TRBJ2-7 TRBV10-3 . .
TGTGCCAGCAGCTTAATAGGTTCTGTCGGTGGGAGTCCGTTCAGCGGCGAGCAGTACTTC CASSLIGSVGGSPFSGEQYF TRBJ2-7 TRBV13 once .
TGTGCCAGTAGTATTGGAGGCAGAGCCAAAGATTGGACTGAAGCTTTCTTT CASSIGGRAKDWTEAFF TRBJ1-1 TRBV19 . .
TGTGCCAGCAGCTCATGGGACAGACTTGGAAACACCATATATTTT CASSSWDRLGNTIYF TRBJ1-3 TRBV11-2 . TRBD1
TGTGCCAGCGGGGGGACAGGCATTCAAGAGACCCAGTACTTC CASGGTGIQETQYF TRBJ2-5 TRBV6-5 once TRBD1
TGTGCCAGCAGCTCCGCCACCGACTACGAGCAGTACTTC CASSSATDYEQYF TRBJ2-7 TRBV7-8 . .
TGTGCCAGCAGCCCGGACAGGGGAGACTACGAGCAGTACTTC CASSPDRGDYEQYF TRBJ2-7 TRBV6-5 . TRBD1
TGTGCCAGCAAGATAACAGGTGAACGCCCTTACGAGCAGTACTTC CASKITGERPYEQYF TRBJ2-7 TRBV27 . .
TGTGCCAGCAGCTTGAATTCCGGGGGCATACTTGGGACCGGGGAGCTGTTTTTT CASSLNSGGILGTGELFF TRBJ2-2 TRBV5-5 . .
TGTGCCAGCAGCGCCGGACCGGATGGCTACACCTTC CASSAGPDGYTF TRBJ1-2 TRBV9 . .
TGTGCCAGTAGGGGGACAGGGATCTACGAGCAGTACTTC CASRGTGIYEQYF TRBJ2-7 TRBV19 once TRBD1
TGTGCCAGCAGTGGTACGAACACCGGGGAGCTGTTTTTT CASSGTNTGELFF TRBJ2-2 TRBV27 . .
TGTGCCAGCAATGACAACCCGCTCTCCTACGAGCAGTACTTC CASNDNPLSYEQYF TRBJ2-7 TRBV7-9 once .
TGTGCCAGTCAGATGGGAGATCAGCCCCAGCATTTT CASQMGDQPQHF TRBJ1-5 TRBV19 . .
TGCGCCAGCAGCCAAGAGAGTAGGGAGGGAGACGAGCAGTACTTC CASSQESREGDEQYF TRBJ2-7 TRBV4-1 once TRBD2
TGTGCCAGCAGCAACCAAGACAGGGGACTCGGCAATGAGCAGTTCTTC CASSNQDRGLGNEQFF TRBJ2-1 TRBV7-6 . TRBD1
TGTGCCAGTAGTCCCGGACAGGGGGCCTACGAGCAGTACTTC CASSPGQGAYEQYF TRBJ2-7 TRBV19 . TRBD1
TGTGCCAGCTCTCCGGACAGGAGCAGCAATCAGCCCCAGCATTTT CASSPDRSSNQPQHF TRBJ1-5 TRBV18 once TRBD1
TGTGCCAGTAGTACCAAAACTCGACAGACTGAAGCTTTCTTT CASSTKTRQTEAFF TRBJ1-1 TRBV19 . .
TGTGCCACCAGCAGATGGGAAACAGATACGCAGTATTTT CATSRWETDTQYF TRBJ2-3 TRBV15 . .
TGTGCCAGCGCTCCCCAGGGGAGCAAGGGAAACACCATATATTTT CASAPQGSKGNTIYF TRBJ1-3 TRBV7-9 . .
TGTGCCAGCAGTTTACCAACAGGGCAAGTGAACACTGAAGCTTTCTTT CASSLPTGQVNTEAFF TRBJ1-1 TRBV28 once .
TGCGCCAGCAGCTGCAACCGGGACAGGGGGAGAAAAAGCAATCAGCCCCAGCATTTT CASSCNRDRGRKSNQPQHF TRBJ1-5 TRBV5-1 . TRBD1
TGCGCCAGCAGCTTAGGTAGGAACACCGGGGAGCTGTTTTTT CASSLGRNTGELFF TRBJ2-2 TRBV5-1 . .
TGCGCCAGCATGTTAGGTGGGAGTACTTACAATGAGCAGTTCTTC CASMLGGSTYNEQFF TRBJ2-1 TRBV5-1 . .
TGTGCCAGAAGCTGGATGTTGCTCCATGAGCAGTTCTTC CARSWMLLHEQFF TRBJ2-1 TRBV5-3 . .
TGCGCCAGCCTCCTCCTACTAGCGGGGGGGTACAATGAGCAGTTCTTC CASLLLLAGGYNEQFF TRBJ2-1 TRBV10-2 . TRBD2
TGTGCTAGTGGTTTCGACCCTGGGTGGGAGGAGACCCAGTACTTC CASGFDPGWEETQYF TRBJ2-5 TRBV12-5 . .
TGTGCCAGCAGCAGTGACACACTCTCCTACGAGCAGTACTTC CASSSDTLSYEQYF TRBJ2-7 TRBV5-6 . .